Detailed here is one T cell receptor beta chain. Its antigen is not known. This CDR3 is built from 15 residues. The germline CDR1 and CDR2 sequences are MNHNS and SASEGT. Reprocessing the 5' RACE reads, TCRdb reports a single entry for every CDR3 protein and omits DNA. Listed are roughly 390,000 distinct CDR3 sequences; roughly 5.2% falls within the top ten. The sample belongs to a study of T cells expressing NK-cell markers. Overall study context: Among eight sequenced donors, seven carried HCMV seropositivity while one was seronegative.

Study results and caveats: The same clonotypes also predominated in the CD3+CD56-NKG2C+ fraction of a few donors. HCMV specificity of expanded NKG2C+ T cell clones remained unclear.

This chain connects TRBV6-1 to TRBJ1-6; lacking DNA, the TRBD1 call made by TCRdb goes unchecked. Sequencing was performed on blood T cells: a sorted CD56 or NKG2C T cell subset, CD4+ or CD8+ T cells, or bulk PBMC T cells (not recorded which). The origin of this receptor is a man aged 18-70 years in good health. CDR3 sequence: CASSRDSSYNSPLHF.